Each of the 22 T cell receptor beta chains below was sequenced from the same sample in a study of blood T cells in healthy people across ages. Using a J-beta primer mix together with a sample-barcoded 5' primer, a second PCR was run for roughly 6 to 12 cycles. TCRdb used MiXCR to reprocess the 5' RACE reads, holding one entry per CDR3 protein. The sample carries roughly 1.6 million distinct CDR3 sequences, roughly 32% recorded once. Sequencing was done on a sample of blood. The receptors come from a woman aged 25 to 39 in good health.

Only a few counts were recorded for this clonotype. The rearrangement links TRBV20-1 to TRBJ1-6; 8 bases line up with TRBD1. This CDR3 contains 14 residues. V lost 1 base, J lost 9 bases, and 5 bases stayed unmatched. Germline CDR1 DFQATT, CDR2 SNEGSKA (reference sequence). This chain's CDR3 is CSARVGQASSPLHF. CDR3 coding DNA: TGCAGTGCTAGAGTGGGACAGGCGAGTTCACCCCTCCACTTT.

The CDR3 protein is CASSEEGLEYF. CDR3 nucleotide sequence: TGTGCCAGCAGTGAAGAGGGGTTAGAGTACTTC. The V and J genes are TRBV2 and TRBJ2-5; a possible D gene is TRBD1 (5 bases). There are 11 residues in the CDR3. Trimming cost V 1 base and J 12 bases, with 9 bases left between them. Per the germline V gene, CDR1 is SNHLY and CDR2 is FYNNEI.

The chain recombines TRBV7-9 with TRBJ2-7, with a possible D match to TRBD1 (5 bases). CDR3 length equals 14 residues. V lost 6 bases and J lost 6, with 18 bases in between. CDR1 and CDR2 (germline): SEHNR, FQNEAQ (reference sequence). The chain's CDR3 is CASSSRQGAGEQYF. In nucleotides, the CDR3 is TGTGCCAGCAGTTCAAGGCAGGGCGCTGGCGAGCAGTACTTC.

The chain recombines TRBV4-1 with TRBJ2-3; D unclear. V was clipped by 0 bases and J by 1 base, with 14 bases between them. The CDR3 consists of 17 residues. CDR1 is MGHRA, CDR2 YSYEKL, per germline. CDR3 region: CASSQESDRPGTDTQYF. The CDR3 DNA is TGCGCCAGCAGCCAAGAATCGGACCGCCCGGGCACAGATACGCAGTATTTT.

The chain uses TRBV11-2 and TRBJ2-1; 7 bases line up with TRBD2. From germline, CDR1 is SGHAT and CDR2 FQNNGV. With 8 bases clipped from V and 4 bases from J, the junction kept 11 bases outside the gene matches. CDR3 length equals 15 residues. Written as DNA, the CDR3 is TGTGCCAGCGGGGAGGGTGGGGGAGGTTACAATGAGCAGTTCTTC. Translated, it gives CASGEGGGGYNEQFF.

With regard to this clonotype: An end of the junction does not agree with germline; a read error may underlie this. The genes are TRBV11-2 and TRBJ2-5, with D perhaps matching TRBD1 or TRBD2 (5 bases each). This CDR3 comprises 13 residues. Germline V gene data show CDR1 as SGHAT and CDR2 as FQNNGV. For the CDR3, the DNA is TGTGCCAGCAGCTCTGGGGACCAAGAGGCCCAGTACTTC. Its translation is CASSSGDQEAQYF.

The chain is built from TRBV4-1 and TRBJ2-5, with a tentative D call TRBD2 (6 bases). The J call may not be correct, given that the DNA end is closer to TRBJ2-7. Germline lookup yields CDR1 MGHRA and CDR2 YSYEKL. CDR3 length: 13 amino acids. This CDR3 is CASGGSSGGEQYF. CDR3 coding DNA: TGCGCCTCGGGTGGGTCCTCCGGGGGCGAGCAGTACTTC.

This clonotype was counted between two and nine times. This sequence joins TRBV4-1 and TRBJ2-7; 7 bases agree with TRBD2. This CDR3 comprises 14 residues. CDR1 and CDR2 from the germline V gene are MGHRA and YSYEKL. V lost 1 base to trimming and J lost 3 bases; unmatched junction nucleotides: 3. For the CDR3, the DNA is TGCGCCAGCAGCCAAGGGGAGGGAAACTACGAGCAGTACTTC. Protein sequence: CASSQGEGNYEQYF.

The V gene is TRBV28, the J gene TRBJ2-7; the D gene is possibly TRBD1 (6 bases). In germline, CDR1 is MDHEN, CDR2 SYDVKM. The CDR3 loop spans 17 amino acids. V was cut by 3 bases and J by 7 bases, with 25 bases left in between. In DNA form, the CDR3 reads TGTGCCAGCAGTTTTAATGAGGGGGTTAGGGCAGGCAATGAGCAGTACTTC. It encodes CASSFNEGVRAGNEQYF. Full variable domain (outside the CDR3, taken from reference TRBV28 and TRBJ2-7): DVKVTQSSRYLVKRTGEKVFLECVQDMDHENMFWYRQDPGLGLRLIYFSYDVKMKEKGDIPEGYSVSREKKERFSLILESASTNQTSMYLCASSFNEGVRAGNEQYFGPGTRLTVT.

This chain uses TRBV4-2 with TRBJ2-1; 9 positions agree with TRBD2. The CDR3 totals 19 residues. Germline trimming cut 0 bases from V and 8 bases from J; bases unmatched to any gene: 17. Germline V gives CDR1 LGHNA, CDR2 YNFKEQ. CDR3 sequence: CASSQDPRLAGAPRDEQFF. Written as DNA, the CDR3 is TGTGCCAGCAGCCAAGACCCCCGGTTAGCGGGGGCCCCCCGGGATGAGCAGTTCTTC.

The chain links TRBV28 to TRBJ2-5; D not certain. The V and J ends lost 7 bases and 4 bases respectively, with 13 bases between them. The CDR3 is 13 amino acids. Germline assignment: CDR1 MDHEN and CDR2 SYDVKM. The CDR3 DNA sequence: TGTGCCAGCACCTACTTTGGCGTAGAGACCCAGTACTTC. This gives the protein CASTYFGVETQYF.

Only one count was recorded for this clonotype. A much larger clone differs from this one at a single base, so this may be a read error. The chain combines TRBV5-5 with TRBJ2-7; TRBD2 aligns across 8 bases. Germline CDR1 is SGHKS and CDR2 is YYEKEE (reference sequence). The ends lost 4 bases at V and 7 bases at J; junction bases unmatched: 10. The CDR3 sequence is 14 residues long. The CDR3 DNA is TGTGCCAGCAGCACCGGGACTAGTTACAATGAGCAGTACTTC. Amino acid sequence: CASSTGTSYNEQYF.

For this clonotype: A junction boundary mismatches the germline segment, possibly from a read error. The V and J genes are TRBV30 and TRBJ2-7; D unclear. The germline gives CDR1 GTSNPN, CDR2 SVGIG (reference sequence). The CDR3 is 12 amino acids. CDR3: CAWRVGAYVQYF. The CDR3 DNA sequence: TGTGCCTGGAGGGTCGGAGCCTACGTGCAGTACTTC.

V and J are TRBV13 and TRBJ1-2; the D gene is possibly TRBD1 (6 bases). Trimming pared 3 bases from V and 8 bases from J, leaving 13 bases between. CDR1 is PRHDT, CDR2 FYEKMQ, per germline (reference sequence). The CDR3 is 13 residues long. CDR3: CASSLGAIGGYTF. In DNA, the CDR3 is TGTGCCAGCAGCTTGGGGGCCATAGGCGGCTACACCTTC.

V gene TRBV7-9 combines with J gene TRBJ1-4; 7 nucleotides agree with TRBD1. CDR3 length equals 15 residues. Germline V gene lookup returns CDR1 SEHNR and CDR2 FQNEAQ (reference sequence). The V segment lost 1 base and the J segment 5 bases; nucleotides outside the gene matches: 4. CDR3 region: CASSLGTGSNEKLFF. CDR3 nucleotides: TGTGCCAGCAGCTTAGGGACAGGCTCCAATGAAAAACTGTTTTTT.

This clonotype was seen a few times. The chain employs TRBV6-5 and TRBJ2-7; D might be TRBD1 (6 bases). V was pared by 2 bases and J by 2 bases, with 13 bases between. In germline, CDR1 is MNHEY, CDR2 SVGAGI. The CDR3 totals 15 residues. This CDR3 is CASSYDQGPTYEQYF. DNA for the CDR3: TGTGCCAGCAGTTACGACCAGGGGCCTACCTACGAGCAGTACTTC.

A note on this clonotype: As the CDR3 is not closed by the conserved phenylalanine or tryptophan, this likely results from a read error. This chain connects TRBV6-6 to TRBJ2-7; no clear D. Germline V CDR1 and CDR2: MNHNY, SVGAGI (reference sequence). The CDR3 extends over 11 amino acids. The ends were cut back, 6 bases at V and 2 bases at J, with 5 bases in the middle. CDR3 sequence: CASSATYEQYC. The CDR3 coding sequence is TGTGCCAGCAGCGCGACCTACGAGCAGTACTGC.

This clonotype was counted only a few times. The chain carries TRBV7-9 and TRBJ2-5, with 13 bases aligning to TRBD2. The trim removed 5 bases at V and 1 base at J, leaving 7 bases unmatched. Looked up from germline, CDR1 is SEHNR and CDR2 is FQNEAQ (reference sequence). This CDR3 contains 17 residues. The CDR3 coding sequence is TGTGCCAGCAGCCCTCGGACTAGCGGGAGCTCCCAAGAGACCCAGTACTTC. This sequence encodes CASSPRTSGSSQETQYF.

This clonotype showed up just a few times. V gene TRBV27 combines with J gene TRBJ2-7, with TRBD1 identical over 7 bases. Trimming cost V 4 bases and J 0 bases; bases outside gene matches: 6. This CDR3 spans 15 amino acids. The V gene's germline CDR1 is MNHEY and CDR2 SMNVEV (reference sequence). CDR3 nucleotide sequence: TGTGCCAGCAGTTACGACAGGGTCGGCTCCTACGAGCAGTACTTC. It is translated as CASSYDRVGSYEQYF.

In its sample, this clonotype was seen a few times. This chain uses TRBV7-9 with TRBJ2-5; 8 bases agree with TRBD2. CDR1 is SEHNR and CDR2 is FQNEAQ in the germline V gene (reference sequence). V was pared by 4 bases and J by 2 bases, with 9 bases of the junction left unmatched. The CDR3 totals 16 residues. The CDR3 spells CASSSGTRPSQETQYF. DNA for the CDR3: TGTGCCAGCAGCTCAGGGACTAGGCCTTCACAAGAGACCCAGTACTTC.

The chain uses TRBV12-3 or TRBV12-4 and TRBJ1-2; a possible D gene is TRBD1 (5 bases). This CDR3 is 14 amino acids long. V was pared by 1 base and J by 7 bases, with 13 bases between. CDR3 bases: TGTGCCAGCAGTTTAGTCCAGGGAACTAGTGGCTACACCTTC. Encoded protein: CASSLVQGTSGYTF.

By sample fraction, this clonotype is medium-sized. The CDR3 sequence: CASSLSGTAIAKNIQYF. The CDR3 coding sequence is TGTGCCAGCAGCTTGAGTGGGACAGCGATAGCCAAAAACATTCAGTACTTC. The chain couples TRBV5-6 to TRBJ2-4, with 7 bases aligning to TRBD1. This CDR3 has 17 amino acids. Germline CDR1 SGHDT, CDR2 YYEEEE. V dropped 1 base and J dropped 0; count of bases not matched to a gene: 7. Filled out from reference TRBV5-6 and TRBJ2-4, the complete variable domain reads DAGVTQSPTHLIKTRGQQVTLRCSPKSGHDTVSWYQQALGQGPQFIFQYYEEEERQRGNFPDRFSGHQFPNYSSELNVNALLLGDSALYLCASSLSGTAIAKNIQYFGAGTRLSVL.